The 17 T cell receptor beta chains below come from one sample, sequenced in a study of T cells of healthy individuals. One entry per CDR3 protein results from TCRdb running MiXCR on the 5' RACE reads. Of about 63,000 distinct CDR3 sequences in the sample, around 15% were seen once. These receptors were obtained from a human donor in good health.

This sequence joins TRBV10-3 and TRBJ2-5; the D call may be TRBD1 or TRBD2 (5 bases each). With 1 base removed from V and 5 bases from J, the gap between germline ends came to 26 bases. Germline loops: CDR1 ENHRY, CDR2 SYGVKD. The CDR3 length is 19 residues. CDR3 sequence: CAISELSGSQRGKAETQYF. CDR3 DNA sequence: TGTGCCATCAGTGAGTTAAGTGGCAGTCAGAGGGGAAAGGCGGAGACCCAGTACTTC.

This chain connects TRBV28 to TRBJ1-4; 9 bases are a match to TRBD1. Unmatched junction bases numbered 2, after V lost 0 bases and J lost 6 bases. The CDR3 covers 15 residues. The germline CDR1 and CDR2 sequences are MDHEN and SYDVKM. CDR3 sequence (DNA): TGTGCCAGCAGTTTATGGGGGACAGGGCATGAAAAACTGTTTTTT. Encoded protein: CASSLWGTGHEKLFF.

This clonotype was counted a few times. The CDR3 region is CASSLRGQGKDSPLHF. CDR3 DNA: TGTGCCAGCAGCTTAAGAGGACAGGGGAAGGATTCACCCCTCCACTTT. J is TRBJ1-6 and V is TRBV7-2; TRBD1 agrees at 9 bases. This CDR3 has 16 amino acids. V was pared by 2 bases and J by 8 bases, with 7 bases of the junction left unmatched. CDR1 and CDR2 from the germline V gene are SGHTA and FQGNSA. Full variable domain (missing parts from reference TRBV7-2 and TRBJ1-6): GAGVSQSPSNKVTEKGKDVELRCDPISGHTALYWYRQSLGQGLEFLIYFQGNSAPDKSGLPSDRFSAERTGGSVSTLTIQRTQQEDSAVYLCASSLRGQGKDSPLHFGNGTRLTVT.

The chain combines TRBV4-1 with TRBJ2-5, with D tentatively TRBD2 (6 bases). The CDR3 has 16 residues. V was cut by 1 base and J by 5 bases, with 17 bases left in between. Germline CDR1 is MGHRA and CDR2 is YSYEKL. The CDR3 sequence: CASSQGIGSLGETQYF. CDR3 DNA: TGCGCCAGCAGCCAAGGGATCGGGAGCCTGGGGGAGACCCAGTACTTC.

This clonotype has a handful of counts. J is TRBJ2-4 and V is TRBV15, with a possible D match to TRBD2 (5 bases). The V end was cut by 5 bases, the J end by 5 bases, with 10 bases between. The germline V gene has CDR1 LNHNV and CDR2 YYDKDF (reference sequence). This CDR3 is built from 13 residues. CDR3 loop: CATSVASQNIQYF. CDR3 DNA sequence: TGTGCCACCAGCGTCGCTAGCCAAAACATTCAGTACTTC. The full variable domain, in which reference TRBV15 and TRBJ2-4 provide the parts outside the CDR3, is DAMVIQNPRYQVTQFGKPVTLSCSQTLNHNVMYWYQQKSSQAPKLLFHYYDKDFNNEADTPDNFQSRRPNTSFCFLDIRSPGLGDTAMYLCATSVASQNIQYFGAGTRLSVL.

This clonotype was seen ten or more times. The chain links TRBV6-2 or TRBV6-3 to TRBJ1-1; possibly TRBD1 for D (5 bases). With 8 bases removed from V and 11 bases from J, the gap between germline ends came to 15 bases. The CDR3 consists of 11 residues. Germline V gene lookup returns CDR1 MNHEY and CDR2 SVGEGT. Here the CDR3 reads CASGGGPYAFF. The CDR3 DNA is TGTGCCAGCGGGGGAGGGCCCTACGCTTTCTTT.

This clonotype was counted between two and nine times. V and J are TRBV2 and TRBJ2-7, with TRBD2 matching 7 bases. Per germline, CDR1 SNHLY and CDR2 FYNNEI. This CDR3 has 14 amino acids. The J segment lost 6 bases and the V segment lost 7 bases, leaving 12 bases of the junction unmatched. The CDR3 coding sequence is TGTGCCAGCACTCCCCGGTCGGGGAGGGGCGAGCAGTACTTC. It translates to CASTPRSGRGEQYF.

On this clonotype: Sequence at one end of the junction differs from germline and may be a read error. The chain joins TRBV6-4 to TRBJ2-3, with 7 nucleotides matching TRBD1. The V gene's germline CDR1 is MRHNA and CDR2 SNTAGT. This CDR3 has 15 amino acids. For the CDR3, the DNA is TGTGCCAGCAGTTACTCCGGGACAGCGACAGATACGCAGTATTTT. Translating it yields CASSYSGTATDTQYF.

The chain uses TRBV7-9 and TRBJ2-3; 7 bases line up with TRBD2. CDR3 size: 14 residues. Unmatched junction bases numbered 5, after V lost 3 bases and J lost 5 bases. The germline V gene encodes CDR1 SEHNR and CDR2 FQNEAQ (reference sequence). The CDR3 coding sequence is TGTGCCAGCAGCTTGAGCGGGGAGGGAGATACGCAGTATTTT. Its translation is CASSLSGEGDTQYF. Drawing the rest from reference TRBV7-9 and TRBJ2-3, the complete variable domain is DTGVSQNPRHKITKRGQNVTFRCDPISEHNRLYWYRQTLGQGPEFLTYFQNEAQLEKSRLLSDRFSAERPKGSFSTLEIQRTEQGDSAMYLCASSLSGEGDTQYFGPGTRLTVL.

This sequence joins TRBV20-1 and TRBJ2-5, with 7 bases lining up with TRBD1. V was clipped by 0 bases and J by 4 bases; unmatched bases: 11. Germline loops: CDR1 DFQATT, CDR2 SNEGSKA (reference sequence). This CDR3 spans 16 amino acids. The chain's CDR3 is CSARDPDRVRRETQYF. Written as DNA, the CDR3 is TGCAGTGCTAGAGATCCTGACAGGGTTAGGCGAGAGACCCAGTACTTC.

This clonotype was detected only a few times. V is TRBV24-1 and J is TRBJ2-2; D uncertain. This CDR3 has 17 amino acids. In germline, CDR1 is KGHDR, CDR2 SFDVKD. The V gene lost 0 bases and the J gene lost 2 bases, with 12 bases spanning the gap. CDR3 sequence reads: CATSDLQKGTNTGELFF. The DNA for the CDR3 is TGTGCCACCAGTGATTTGCAAAAGGGAACTAACACCGGGGAGCTGTTTTTT.

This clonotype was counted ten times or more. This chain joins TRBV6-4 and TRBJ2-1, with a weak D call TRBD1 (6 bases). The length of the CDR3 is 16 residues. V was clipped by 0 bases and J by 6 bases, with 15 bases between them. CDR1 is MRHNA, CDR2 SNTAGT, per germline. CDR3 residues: CASSDSSREGGNEQFF. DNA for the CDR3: TGTGCCAGCAGTGACTCTTCGAGGGAAGGGGGCAATGAGCAGTTCTTC.

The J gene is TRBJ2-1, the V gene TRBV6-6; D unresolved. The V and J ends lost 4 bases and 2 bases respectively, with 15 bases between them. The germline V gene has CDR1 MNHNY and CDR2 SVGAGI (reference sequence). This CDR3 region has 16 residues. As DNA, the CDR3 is TGTGCCAGCAGTTTTTTTCCCAGTATGCCCTACAATGAGCAGTTCTTC. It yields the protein CASSFFPSMPYNEQFF.

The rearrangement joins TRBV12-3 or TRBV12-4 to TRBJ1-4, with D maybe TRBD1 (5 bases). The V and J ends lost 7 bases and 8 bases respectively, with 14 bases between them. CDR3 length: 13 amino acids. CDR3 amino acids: CASNSGGGEKLFF. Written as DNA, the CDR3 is TGTGCCAGCAACTCGGGGGGAGGCGAAAAACTGTTTTTT.

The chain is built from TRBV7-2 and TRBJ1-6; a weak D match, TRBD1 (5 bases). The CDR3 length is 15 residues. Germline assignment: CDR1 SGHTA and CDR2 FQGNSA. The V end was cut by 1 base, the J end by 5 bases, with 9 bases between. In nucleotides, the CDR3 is TGTGCCAGCAGCTTAGGGACACCTGATAATTCACCCCTCCACTTT. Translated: CASSLGTPDNSPLHF.

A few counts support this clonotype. CDR3 residues: CASSLGRVNYEQYF. CDR3 DNA: TGTGCCAGCAGCTTAGGCAGGGTCAACTACGAGCAGTACTTC. V is TRBV7-2 and J is TRBJ2-7; possibly TRBD1 for D (5 bases). The CDR3 consists of 14 residues. CDR1 and CDR2 (germline): SGHTA, FQGNSA. With 1 base removed from V and 3 bases from J, the gap between germline ends came to 10 bases.

CDR3 sequence reads: CASRETGQAYEQYF. DNA of the CDR3: TGTGCCAGCAGGGAAACGGGACAGGCCTACGAGCAGTACTTC. The chain carries TRBV7-9 and TRBJ2-7; 8 bases align to TRBD1. The ends lost 6 bases at V and 2 bases at J; junction bases unmatched: 6. The CDR3 is made up of 14 amino acids. Per the germline V gene, CDR1 is SEHNR and CDR2 is FQNEAQ (reference sequence).